This TCR beta chain was identified in a study of T-cell reconstitution after alpha-beta-depleted transplantation in children. Study-wide results and limits: Surviving recipient T cells and thymic progenitors underlay high day-60 TCRbeta diversity in some patients. The authors attributed T-cell counts and diversity one year after transplant mostly to newly produced T cells. As was reported, about two months after transplant, alpha-beta T cells came from several hundred expanded graft clones.

This clonotype was counted between two and nine times. No antigen is known for it. The CDR3 runs to 13 residues. V lost 3 bases to trimming and J lost 8 bases, with 13 bases between them. Molecular barcoding with unique molecular identifiers was used for the TCRbeta library. TCRdb fed the PCR reads into MiXCR, producing one record per CDR3 protein. The sample carries 84,000 or so distinct CDR3 sequences, around 15% recorded once. V gene TRBV12-3 or TRBV12-4 combines with J gene TRBJ1-2, with D perhaps matching TRBD1 (5 bases). The origin of this receptor is a male patient between 2 and 10 years old who had a stem cell transplant for acute lymphoblastic leukemia, so the T cells may come from the graft donor. The sample in question was PBMCs, mostly from graft donor cells, obtained 180 days after TCRalphabeta/CD19-depleted stem cell transplant. This chain's CDR3 is CASSFVRVGGYTF. The CDR3 nucleotides are TGTGCCAGCAGTTTTGTCAGGGTTGGAGGCTACACCTTC.